This paragraph reports one TCR beta chain. Looked up from germline, CDR1 is LGHNA and CDR2 is YNFKEQ. V was trimmed by 4 bases and J by 2 bases, leaving 17 bases between them. The CDR3 contains 16 residues. This sample is part of a study of blood T cell repertoires in COVID-19. Original handling: Reference gene primers were amplified, and this amplification served to estimate nucleated cell counts. Generated by immunoSEQ multiplex PCR, the TCRdb table keeps only in-frame clones and is missing some. The V and J calls and the clone size are those of that table, but D and trimming were determined from the DNA. The sample has under 200,000 clones; approximately 90% are singletons.

Sequenced sample: peripheral blood. This TCR was recovered from a man in his forties with active or convalescent COVID-19. This chain uses TRBV4-2 with TRBJ2-5; D may be TRBD1 (7 bases). This CDR3 is CASSPGGFEGQETQYF. In DNA, the CDR3 is TGTGCCAGCAGCCCAGGGGGGTTTGAAGGGCAAGAGACCCAGTACTTC.